The subject of this entry is one T cell receptor (beta chain). The sample belongs to a study of technical replicates of blood from several donors. V shed 7 bases and J 0 bases; nucleotides not matched to a gene: 12. CDR1 MNHEY and CDR2 SMNVEV come from the germline V gene (reference sequence). This CDR3 has 18 amino acids. Sequencing was performed with immunoSEQ multiplex PCR; in TCRdb, only in-frame clones are kept and a portion is missing. The data contain 95,000 or so clones, 90% to 95% of them seen just once; the ten biggest clones take up 0.34%. J is TRBJ2-6 and V is TRBV27, with 7 bases identical to TRBD2. Material: T cells isolated from PBMCs. This clonotype originated in a human donor in good health. CDR3 coding DNA: TGTGCCAGCAACCCGGGAGGAAGGGGCCTCTCTGGGGCCAACGTCCTGACTTTC. Its protein product is CASNPGGRGLSGANVLTF.